This T cell receptor beta chain originates from a study of HIV-infected patients and healthy controls. The V and J ends lost 8 bases and 4 bases respectively, with 12 bases between them. The germline V gene has CDR1 LGHDT and CDR2 YNNKEL (reference sequence). The CDR3 spans 14 residues. Via MiXCR, TCRdb re-called the 5' RACE reads, giving one row per CDR3 protein. The data contain some 70,000 distinct CDR3 sequences, under 25% of them singletons. Sequencing was performed on CD4+ T cells from blood. The gene calls are TRBV3-1 and TRBJ2-6; D ambiguous. The receptor's source is a human donor in good health. The CDR3 region has the DNA TGTGCCAGCGGTCCCGGGTCCGGGGCCAACGTCCTGACTTTC. It is translated as CASGPGSGANVLTF.